The 5 T cell receptor beta chains reported below all come from one sample, sequenced in a study of blood T cell repertoires in COVID-19 (TCRdb year 2020). The library was prepared using the immunoSEQ multiplex PCR assay. TCRdb stores this immuneACCESS table with in-frame sequences only. Part of the clones is absent; in the studies checked, under half of the shortfall reflects unresolved V genes, and no reason is known for the rest. This sample comprises about 89,000 clones, more than 70% of them detected only once. The leading ten clones occupy over 0.45% of the sample. Sequencing was carried out using peripheral blood. The origin of the receptors is a man in his sixties with acute or convalescent COVID-19.

The V gene is TRBV5-1, the J gene TRBJ2-2; 9 bases are a match to TRBD2. Germline values: CDR1 SGHRS, CDR2 YFSETQ. CDR3 length: 16 amino acids. Germline trimming cut 1 base from V and 3 bases from J; bases unmatched to any gene: 4. The CDR3 loop reads CASSLSSGSDTGELFF. The CDR3 coding sequence is TGCGCCAGCAGCTTGAGTAGCGGGAGTGACACCGGGGAGCTGTTTTTT.

This clone has only a few counts. The gene calls are TRBV5-4 and TRBJ1-1, with D possibly matching TRBD1 (5 bases). Trimming removed 5 bases from V and 4 bases from J, with 12 bases in between. From germline, CDR1 is SGHNT and CDR2 YYREEE (reference sequence). This CDR3 is 13 amino acids long. The CDR3 spells CASRLQGGTEAFF. For the CDR3, the DNA is TGTGCCAGCAGGCTGCAGGGCGGCACTGAAGCTTTCTTT.

The chain recombines TRBV4-1 with TRBJ2-3; D is perhaps TRBD2 (6 bases). Germline V gene sequence: CDR1 MGHRA, CDR2 YSYEKL. The CDR3 has 16 amino acids. The germline V and J ends were trimmed by 4 bases and 6 bases, with 20 bases remaining between them. CDR3 bases: TGCGCCAGCAGCCTGGAGGGTAAGGGACCCACGGATACGCAGTATTTT. Translation: CASSLEGKGPTDTQYF.

The chain recombines TRBV10-3 with TRBJ2-2; 7 bases line up with TRBD1. Germline CDR1 reads ENHRY; CDR2 reads SYGVKD. V was clipped by 10 bases and J by 3 bases; unmatched bases: 8. This CDR3 is built from 14 residues. CDR3 loop: CASQQGMDTGELFF. The CDR3 bases are TGTGCCAGCCAACAGGGGATGGACACCGGGGAGCTGTTTTTT.

The J gene is TRBJ1-1, the V gene TRBV6-5; D gene uncertain. V was clipped by 2 bases and J by 1 base, with 14 bases between them. CDR1 MNHEY and CDR2 SVGAGI come from the germline V gene. The CDR3 length is 16 residues. The CDR3 loop is CASSYAATGRNTEAFF. In DNA, the CDR3 is TGTGCCAGCAGTTACGCCGCCACGGGGAGGAACACTGAAGCTTTCTTT.